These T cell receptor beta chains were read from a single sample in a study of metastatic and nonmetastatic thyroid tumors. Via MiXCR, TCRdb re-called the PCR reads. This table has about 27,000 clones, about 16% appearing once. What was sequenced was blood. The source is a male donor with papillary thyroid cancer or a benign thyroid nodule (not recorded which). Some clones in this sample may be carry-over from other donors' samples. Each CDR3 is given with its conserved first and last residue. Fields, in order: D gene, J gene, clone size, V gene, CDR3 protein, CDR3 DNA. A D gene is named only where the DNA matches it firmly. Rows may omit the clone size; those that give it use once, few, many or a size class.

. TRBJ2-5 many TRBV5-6 CASSFAETQYF TGTGCCAGCAGCTTTGCGGAGACCCAGTACTTC
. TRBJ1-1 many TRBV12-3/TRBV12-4 CASSSYQGTEAFF TGTGCCAGCAGTTCGTACCAGGGCACTGAAGCTTTCTTT
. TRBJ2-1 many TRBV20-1 CSARQASSWNEQFF TGCAGTGCTAGACAGGCTAGCAGTTGGAATGAGCAGTTCTTC
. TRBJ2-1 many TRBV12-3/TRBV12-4 CASSLRQPLNEQFF TGTGCCAGCAGTTTACGGCAACCGCTGAATGAGCAGTTCTTC
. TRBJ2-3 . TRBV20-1 CSARDTETDTQYF TGCAGTGCTAGAGATACGGAGACAGATACGCAGTATTTT
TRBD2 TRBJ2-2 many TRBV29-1 CSVSKLAGRTGTGELFF TGCAGCGTCTCTAAACTAGCGGGCCGAACGGGGACCGGGGAGCTGTTTTTT
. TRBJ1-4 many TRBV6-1 CASSEVPTRSNPNEKLFF TGTGCCAGCAGTGAAGTACCCACCCGCTCTAACCCGAATGAAAAACTGTTTTTT
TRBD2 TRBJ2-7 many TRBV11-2 CASSLDLAGGYEQYF TGTGCCAGCAGCTTAGATCTAGCGGGGGGCTACGAGCAGTACTTC
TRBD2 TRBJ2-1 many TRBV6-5 CASSYSRIAGAEQFF TGTGCCAGCAGTTACTCGAGAATAGCGGGAGCGGAGCAGTTCTTC
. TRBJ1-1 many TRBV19 CASSMQAVGDTEAFF TGTGCCAGTAGTATGCAGGCCGTAGGAGACACTGAAGCTTTCTTT
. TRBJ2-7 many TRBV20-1 CSARDLAGHTYEAYEQYF TGCAGTGCTAGAGATCTGGCAGGCCACACGTATGAGGCCTACGAGCAGTACTTC
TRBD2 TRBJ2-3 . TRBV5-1 CAILAGGNTDTQYF TGCGCCATCCTAGCGGGAGGTAACACAGATACGCAGTATTTT
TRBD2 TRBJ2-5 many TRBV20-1 CSASPGGFREGWETQYF TGCAGTGCTAGCCCGGGAGGGTTCAGGGAAGGATGGGAGACCCAGTACTTC
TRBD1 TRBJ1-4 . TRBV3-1 CASSQRTGDEKLFF TGTGCCAGCAGCCAAAGGACAGGGGATGAAAAACTGTTTTTT